The 30 T cell receptor beta chains listed next were all sequenced from one sample in a study of response to subunit inactivated influenza vaccine. Using its own MiXCR run on the RT-PCR reads, TCRdb lists one record per CDR3 protein. In the table there are around 470,000 distinct CDR3 sequences, 6% to 9% of which are singletons. Specimen: PBMCs from blood, collected less than 30 months after vaccination. The receptor set was obtained from a man aged 45-69 years who received an inactivated influenza vaccine.

V is TRBV7-9 and J is TRBJ2-3, with D tentatively TRBD2 (6 bases). The CDR3 totals 15 residues. Trimming removed 0 bases at V and 3 bases at J, with 10 bases between. CDR1 and CDR2 from the germline V gene are SEHNR and FQNEAQ (reference sequence). CDR3 coding DNA: TGTGCCAGCAGCTTAGCGTCCGGGACTACAGATACGCAGTATTTT. Translated, it gives CASSLASGTTDTQYF.

This clonotype showed up just a few times. In DNA form, the CDR3 reads TGTGCCAGCAGCCAAGATTTCGGAGGTAGCCCTTCCTACGAGCAGTACTTC. Its translation: CASSQDFGGSPSYEQYF. This chain connects TRBV4-2 to TRBJ2-7, with a possible D match to TRBD2 (5 bases). Trimming pared 0 bases from V and 1 base from J, leaving 16 bases between. The CDR3 runs 17 residues. Per the germline V gene, CDR1 is LGHNA and CDR2 is YNFKEQ.

This clonotype was seen more than once but under ten times. The chain links TRBV7-2 to TRBJ1-2, with 8 bases fitting TRBD1. The V and J ends lost 5 bases and 0 bases, in that order; junction bases with no gene match: 8. This CDR3 has 16 residues. Germline loops: CDR1 SGHTA, CDR2 FQGNSA. The CDR3 DNA follows: TGTGCCAGCAGCCCCCCCAGGGGGCTTGCTAACTATGGCTACACCTTC. It codes for CASSPPRGLANYGYTF.

This clonotype occurred many times. The CDR3: CASSPRPTSPIAKNIQYF. The DNA of the CDR3 is TGTGCCAGCAGCCCTCGACCGACAAGCCCCATAGCCAAAAACATTCAGTACTTC. This rearrangement joins TRBV3-1 to TRBJ2-4, with D uncertain. The V gene lost 4 bases and the J gene lost 0 bases, with 19 bases spanning the gap. Germline V gives CDR1 LGHDT, CDR2 YNNKEL (reference sequence). CDR3 length: 18 residues.

This clonotype has at least ten counts. The V and J genes are TRBV3-1 and TRBJ2-1; 10 bases map to TRBD1. The ends lost 0 bases at V and 7 bases at J; junction bases unmatched: 12. This CDR3 is built from 18 residues. Germline CDR1 and CDR2: LGHDT and YNNKEL (reference sequence). The CDR3: CASSQEFPGTGVVNEQFF. CDR3 sequence (DNA): TGTGCCAGCAGCCAAGAATTCCCCGGGACAGGGGTGGTTAATGAGCAGTTCTTC.

The chain uses TRBV29-1 and TRBJ2-5; 8 nucleotides match TRBD1. CDR3 length: 13 amino acids. The germline CDR1 and CDR2 sequences are SQVTM and ANQGSEA. J lost 8 bases, V lost 3 bases, and 8 bases had no gene match. DNA for the CDR3: TGCAGCGTTGACAGGGGGCAGAAGGATACCCAGTACTTC. Translation: CSVDRGQKDTQYF.

The chain has TRBV6-1 and TRBJ2-7; 7 nucleotides align to TRBD1. With V trimmed by 4 bases and J by 0 bases, 12 bases remained unmatched. Germline CDR1 and CDR2: MNHNS and SASEGT. The CDR3 runs to 17 residues. The CDR3 loop reads CASSGRQTGMGSYEQYF. The CDR3 nucleotides read TGTGCCAGCAGTGGCCGCCAGACAGGGATGGGCTCCTACGAGCAGTACTTC.

The sample holds many counts of this clonotype. J is TRBJ2-5 and V is TRBV10-3; D not certain. CDR3 length equals 12 residues. V was shortened by 3 bases and J by 5 bases, with 7 bases between the two germline ends. Germline V lookup: CDR1 ENHRY, CDR2 SYGVKD. The DNA of the CDR3 is TGTGCCATCAGTGACTATGGGGAGACCCAGTACTTC. Residues: CAISDYGETQYF.

This clonotype turned up a few times. Mismatch with germline at one junction end may stem from a read error. V usage is TRBV11-2 and J usage is TRBJ1-1; perhaps TRBD1 as D (5 bases). Per germline, CDR1 SGHAT and CDR2 FQNNGV. CDR3 length: 17 amino acids. CDR3 nucleotides: TGTGCCAGCACCTTATTCCCCCGGGGGTCCTCGAACACTGAAGCTTTCTTT. Translating it yields CASTLFPRGSSNTEAFF.

The chain employs TRBV19 and TRBJ1-3; no clear D gene. Deletions cut 2 bases from V and 2 bases from J, with 7 bases between. Germline V gives CDR1 LNHDA, CDR2 SQIVND (reference sequence). The CDR3 sequence is 14 residues long. Here the CDR3 DNA reads TGTGCCAGTAGTATAACTGGGGCTGGAAACACCATATATTTT. Amino acid sequence: CASSITGAGNTIYF.

This chain links TRBV4-3 with TRBJ1-2; no clear D gene. Trimming left V 1 base short and J 7 bases short, with 22 bases between. Looked up from germline, CDR1 is LGHNA and CDR2 is YSLEER. The CDR3 length is 17 residues. CDR3 in DNA: TGCGCCAGCAGCCAAGTCGACGCCGGACGGAGCACGACTGGCTACACCTTC. This encodes CASSQVDAGRSTTGYTF.

This clonotype came up a few times. The chain employs TRBV20-1 and TRBJ1-1; a weak D match, TRBD1 (6 bases). This CDR3 is built from 15 residues. Germline-derived CDR1 and CDR2 are DFQATT and SNEGSKA (reference sequence). V shed 2 bases and J shed 0 bases, with 13 bases lying between them. The CDR3 reads CSARHAGVVNTEAFF. In DNA form, the CDR3 reads TGCAGTGCTAGACATGCAGGGGTAGTGAACACTGAAGCTTTCTTT.

The table lists this clonotype with a few counts. The gene calls are TRBV29-1 and TRBJ2-5; TRBD2 is a possible D gene (7 bases). The CDR3 loop spans 13 amino acids. V dropped 7 bases and J dropped 2 bases, with 14 bases sitting between them. The germline V gene encodes CDR1 SQVTM and CDR2 ANQGSEA. The CDR3 reads CSAGGRMQETQYF. CDR3 DNA: TGCAGCGCCGGGGGGCGGATGCAAGAGACCCAGTACTTC.

Regarding this clonotype: A read error may account for a junction end that differs from germline. The chain uses TRBV20-1 and TRBJ2-7, with D uncertain. The CDR3 is 13 amino acids. CDR1 DFQATT and CDR2 SNEGSKA come from the germline V gene (reference sequence). The DNA of the CDR3 is TGCAGTGCTATCCCGCGTCCCTCCGACGAGCAGTACTTC. It is translated as CSAIPRPSDEQYF.

This clonotype was counted ten times or more. At one end the junction does not follow the germline gene, possibly because of a read error. This sequence joins TRBV4-1 and TRBJ2-3, with D possibly being TRBD1 or TRBD2 (5 bases each). Germline V gene data show CDR1 as MGHRA and CDR2 as YSYEKL. The CDR3 extends over 14 amino acids. DNA for the CDR3: TGCGCCAGCACCCAACGGGGCCGCACAGATACGCAGTATTTT. Translation: CASTQRGRTDTQYF.

At least ten counts were recorded for this clonotype. The gene calls are TRBV6-1 and TRBJ2-5; either TRBD1 or TRBD2 may fit D (5 bases each). The CDR3 covers 16 residues. V lost 5 bases to trimming and J lost 5 bases, with 21 bases between them. Per the germline V gene, CDR1 is MNHNS and CDR2 is SASEGT. CDR3 sequence: CASSQQHGATTETQYF. In nucleotides, the CDR3 is TGTGCCAGCAGTCAACAGCACGGGGCCACAACGGAGACCCAGTACTTC.

This chain joins TRBV7-9 and TRBJ1-5, with TRBD1 as a possible D gene (5 bases). The V end was cut by 4 bases, the J end by 5 bases, with 15 bases between. The CDR3 sequence is 15 residues long. Per germline, CDR1 SEHNR and CDR2 FQNEAQ (reference sequence). Here the CDR3 reads CASSYPRGVDQPQHF. The CDR3 DNA is TGTGCCAGCAGCTACCCGCGGGGGGTGGATCAGCCCCAGCATTTT.

There are many counts of this clonotype. The V call is TRBV29-1, the J call TRBJ2-1; 8 bases match TRBD2. V lost 4 bases, J lost 6 bases, and 5 bases stayed unmatched. CDR1 and CDR2 from the germline V gene are SQVTM and ANQGSEA. The CDR3 is 13 amino acids. The CDR3 nucleotides are TGCAGCGTTGCTGGACTAGCAAGCAATGAGCAGTTCTTC. This gives the protein CSVAGLASNEQFF.

This clonotype was detected many times. The chain uses TRBV7-2 and TRBJ1-2, with 9 bases that match TRBD1. V shed 5 bases and J 4 bases; nucleotides not matched to a gene: 8. Germline loops: CDR1 SGHTA, CDR2 FQGNSA. CDR3 length: 15 amino acids. CDR3 residues: CASSLVPGQGYGYTF. The CDR3 DNA sequence: TGTGCCAGCAGCCTAGTACCGGGACAGGGCTATGGCTACACCTTC.

This clonotype was recorded at least ten times. The rearrangement joins TRBV5-1 to TRBJ2-1; 8 nucleotides agree with TRBD2. Germline values: CDR1 SGHRS, CDR2 YFSETQ. CDR3 size: 14 residues. Unmatched junction bases numbered 0, after V lost 2 bases and J lost 2 bases. The CDR3 is CASSFGGAYNEQFF. The CDR3 DNA reads TGCGCCAGCAGCTTCGGGGGGGCCTACAATGAGCAGTTCTTC.

There are many counts of this clonotype. The chain joins TRBV5-6 to TRBJ2-1; TRBD2 matches 11 bases. The germline gives CDR1 SGHDT, CDR2 YYEEEE. J was trimmed by 0 bases and V by 7 bases; bases with no gene match: 6. The CDR3 runs 16 residues. The CDR3 DNA sequence: TGTGCCAGCTCACCAGGACTAGCGGGCTCCTACAATGAGCAGTTCTTC. It encodes CASSPGLAGSYNEQFF.

The chain employs TRBV11-2 and TRBJ2-3, with 11 positions matching TRBD2. Germline assignment: CDR1 SGHAT and CDR2 FQNNGV. The CDR3 sequence is 16 residues long. The trim removed 3 bases at V and 3 bases at J, leaving 5 bases unmatched. As DNA, the CDR3 is TGTGCCAGCAGCTTCCGAGGGACTAGCGGAACAGATACGCAGTATTTT. It encodes CASSFRGTSGTDTQYF.

This clonotype was counted many times. The chain joins TRBV4-3 to TRBJ1-1; TRBD1 agrees at 7 bases. CDR1 and CDR2 (germline): LGHNA, YSLEER. The CDR3 covers 15 residues. V dropped 1 base and J dropped 4; count of bases not matched to a gene: 6. CDR3 region: CASSQVAGDSTEAFF. As DNA, the CDR3 is TGCGCCAGCAGCCAAGTGGCAGGGGACAGCACTGAAGCTTTCTTT.

This clonotype was observed a few times. The CDR3 reads CASTPSTGELFF. For the CDR3, the DNA is TGTGCCAGCACCCCGAGCACCGGGGAGCTGTTTTTT. The chain has TRBV25-1 and TRBJ2-2, with D uncertain. In germline, CDR1 is MGHDK, CDR2 SYGVNS. Between the trimmed V and J ends, which lost 7 bases and 4 bases, there was a span of 7 bases. CDR3 length: 12 residues.

CDR3 in amino acids: CASSDSLPYEQYF. The DNA of the CDR3 is TGTGCCAGCAGTGACAGTCTCCCCTACGAGCAGTACTTC. The chain uses TRBV6-1 and TRBJ2-7, with no clear D. This CDR3 has 13 amino acids. The germline CDR1 and CDR2 sequences are MNHNS and SASEGT. V shed 3 bases and J shed 2 bases, with 8 bases lying between them.

This clonotype has more than one count but fewer than ten. V is TRBV20-1 and J is TRBJ1-6; a possible D gene is TRBD1 (5 bases). CDR3 length: 14 amino acids. The germline CDR1 and CDR2 sequences are DFQATT and SNEGSKA (reference sequence). V dropped 4 bases and J dropped 7 bases, with 14 bases sitting between them. The DNA for the CDR3 is TGCAGTGCTATGAGTGGTGGGGACAATTCACCCCTCCACTTT. Translated: CSAMSGGDNSPLHF.

The genes are TRBV5-1 and TRBJ1-1; D is possibly TRBD1 (6 bases). CDR1 is SGHRS, CDR2 YFSETQ, per germline. Between the trimmed V and J ends, which lost 5 bases and 4 bases, there was a span of 36 bases. This CDR3 is built from 21 residues. The CDR3 spells CASRRTLPSGDVGASFTEAFF. The DNA for the CDR3 is TGCGCCAGCAGAAGGACCCTTCCTTCTGGGGACGTGGGGGCCTCATTCACTGAAGCTTTCTTT.

The gene calls are TRBV7-2 and TRBJ2-1, with a possible D match to TRBD2 (7 bases). CDR3 length equals 15 residues. The germline gives CDR1 SGHTA, CDR2 FQGNSA. Trimming left V 8 bases short and J 0 bases short, with 14 bases between. CDR3 amino acids: CASGGGGSSYNEQFF. CDR3 nucleotides: TGTGCCAGCGGGGGAGGGGGGAGCTCCTACAATGAGCAGTTCTTC.

This chain uses TRBV1 with TRBJ2-5; TRBD2, the table's D call, lacks a check against the DNA. TRBV1 is noted as a pseudogene. The CDR3 totals 18 residues. Here the CDR3 DNA reads TGCACCAGCAGCCAAGAAAAGCGAGCGACTAGCGGGGGAGAGACCCAGTACTTC. Amino acid sequence: CTSSQEKRATSGGETQYF.

The chain recombines TRBV10-3 with TRBJ1-1; possible D gene TRBD1, 5 bases. V shed 11 bases and J shed 3 bases, with 16 bases lying between them. CDR3 length equals 13 residues. From germline, CDR1 is ENHRY and CDR2 SYGVKD. The CDR3 DNA sequence: TGTGCCGCGGGCGGCAGGGTGGACACTGAAGCTTTCTTT. It yields the protein CAAGGRVDTEAFF.